The present T cell receptor (beta chain) was sequenced within a study of cytomegalovirus exposure and HLA in healthy donors. Vbeta (60) and Jbeta (13) primers were used in the PCR. The method was immunoSEQ multiplex PCR; TCRdb's version includes in-frame clones alone and lacks a portion of them. The sample includes 180,000 or so clones, 65% to 85% of them seen just once. Findings and limits, study-wide: In a later analysis, at a false discovery rate of 0.05, fewer than 20,000 TCR beta sequences were associated with HLA alleles. The study recorded fewer than 200 TCR beta chains that were cytomegalovirus-associated.

To note about this clone: Antigen: not known.

Sequenced sample: PBMCs. The sequence was obtained from a girl aged 5 to 17 in good health and CMV-seropositive.

CDR3 sequence: CAWGGNTEAFF. In DNA form, the CDR3 reads TGTGCCTGGGGAGGGAACACTGAAGCTTTCTTT. The gene calls are TRBV30 and TRBJ1-1; D gene unclear. V lost 5 bases and J lost 1, with 5 bases in between. The CDR3 has 11 amino acids. Germline V gene sequence: CDR1 GTSNPN, CDR2 SVGIG (reference sequence).